These 8 T cell receptor beta chains came from one sample sequenced in a study of cytomegalovirus exposure and HLA in healthy donors. The PCR made use of 60 Vbeta and 13 Jbeta primers. Measured with immunoSEQ multiplex PCR; TCRdb has only the in-frame clones, and not every one. Of fewer than 200,000 clones listed, 55% to 75% are singletons. The source material was PBMCs. These receptors all stem from a human donor in good health.

V and J are TRBV6-5 and TRBJ1-1; 8 positions match TRBD1. Per germline, CDR1 MNHEY and CDR2 SVGAGI. The CDR3 length is 14 residues. Losses at the gene ends were 5 bases for V and 4 bases for J; bases not matched to a gene: 6. CDR3 in amino acids: CASSVQGGGTEAFF. CDR3 bases: TGTGCCAGCAGTGTACAGGGGGGGGGCACTGAAGCTTTCTTT.

The chain couples TRBV30 to TRBJ1-2, with 9 bases identical to TRBD1. The CDR3 consists of 13 residues. Germline trimming cut 3 bases from V and 7 bases from J; bases unmatched to any gene: 6. Germline-derived CDR1 and CDR2 are GTSNPN and SVGIG (reference sequence). The CDR3 sequence is CAWSRGQGRGYTF. The CDR3 DNA is TGTGCCTGGAGCCGGGGACAGGGACGTGGCTACACCTTC.

This clone was seen a single time. Additional DNA sequences in this sample encode the identical CDR3. The chain combines TRBV19 with TRBJ1-5; maybe TRBD1 (6 bases). Germline V gene lookup returns CDR1 LNHDA and CDR2 SQIVND (reference sequence). The CDR3 length is 15 residues. V was trimmed by 5 bases and J by 0 bases, leaving 11 bases between them. CDR3 sequence reads: CASSPGTHSNQPQHF. In DNA form, the CDR3 reads TGTGCCAGTAGTCCAGGGACACATAGCAATCAGCCCCAGCATTTT.

This chain connects TRBV19 to TRBJ1-6, with TRBD1 matching over 7 bases. Germline CDR1 reads LNHDA; CDR2 reads SQIVND (reference sequence). The length of the CDR3 is 15 residues. V shed 6 bases and J 7 bases; nucleotides not matched to a gene: 9. The CDR3 nucleotides are TGTGCCAGTAGAATAACAGGGGAGTGGAATTCACCCCTCCACTTT. Translating it yields CASRITGEWNSPLHF.

The rearrangement uses TRBV6-4 and TRBJ2-3; 8 nucleotides match TRBD2. Germline V gene sequence: CDR1 MRHNA, CDR2 SNTAGT. The CDR3 is made up of 16 amino acids. Germline trimming cut 5 bases from V and 0 bases from J; bases unmatched to any gene: 7. The CDR3 region is CASSSGSGTSTDTQYF. The CDR3 nucleotides read TGTGCCAGCAGTAGCGGTAGCGGGACTAGCACAGATACGCAGTATTTT.

This chain connects TRBV9 to TRBJ1-6; the D is unclear. The V gene lost 0 bases and the J gene lost 8 bases, with 12 bases spanning the gap. Per germline, CDR1 SGDLS and CDR2 YYNGEE. CDR3 size: 15 residues. The chain's CDR3 is CASSVDEGLDSPLHF. The CDR3 nucleotides read TGTGCCAGCAGCGTAGATGAGGGTTTGGATTCACCCCTCCACTTT.

This clone was seen once. V usage is TRBV19 and J usage is TRBJ1-1; D unclear. Germline V gene lookup returns CDR1 LNHDA and CDR2 SQIVND (reference sequence). The germline V and J ends were trimmed by 6 bases and 5 bases, with 4 bases remaining between them. CDR3 length: 10 amino acids. The CDR3 coding sequence is TGTGCCAGTAGCAGGACTGAAGCTTTCTTT. Its protein is CASSRTEAFF. The full variable domain, completed using reference TRBV19 and TRBJ1-1, is DGGITQSPKYLFRKEGQNVTLSCEQNLNHDAMYWYRQDPGQGLRLIYYSQIVNDFQKGDIAEGYSVSREKKESFPLTVTSAQKNPTAFYLCASSRTEAFFGQGTRLTVV.

The chain joins TRBV5-1 to TRBJ1-1; possible D gene TRBD1, 6 bases. The germline V and J ends were trimmed by 1 base and 7 bases, with 17 bases remaining between them. Germline V lookup: CDR1 SGHRS, CDR2 YFSETQ. CDR3 length equals 15 residues. CDR3 sequence: CASSLRTARQVEAFF. The CDR3 bases are TGCGCCAGCAGCTTGAGGACAGCTCGTCAGGTTGAAGCTTTCTTT.